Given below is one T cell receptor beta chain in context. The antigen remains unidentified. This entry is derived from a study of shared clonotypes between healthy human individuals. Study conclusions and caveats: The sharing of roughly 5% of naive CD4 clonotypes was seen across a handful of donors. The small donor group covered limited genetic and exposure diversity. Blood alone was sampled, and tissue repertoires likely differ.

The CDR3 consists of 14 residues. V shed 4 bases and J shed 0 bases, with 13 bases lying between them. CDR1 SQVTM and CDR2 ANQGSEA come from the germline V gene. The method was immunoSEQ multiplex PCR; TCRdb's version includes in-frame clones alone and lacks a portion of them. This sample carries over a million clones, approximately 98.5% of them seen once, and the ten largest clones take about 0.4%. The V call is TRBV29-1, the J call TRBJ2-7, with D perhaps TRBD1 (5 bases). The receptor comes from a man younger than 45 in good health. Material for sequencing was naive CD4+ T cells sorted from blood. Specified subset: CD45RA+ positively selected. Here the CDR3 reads CSVAMTVSSYEQYF. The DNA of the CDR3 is TGCAGCGTTGCGATGACAGTCAGCTCCTACGAGCAGTACTTC.